The clone carrying this T cell receptor (beta chain) was recorded many times. CDR3 length: 12 amino acids. Germline CDR1 SQVTM, CDR2 ANQGSEA. The J segment lost 7 bases and the V segment lost 6 bases, leaving 5 bases of the junction unmatched. These data originate in a study of response to subunit inactivated influenza vaccine. MiXCR was run by TCRdb on the RT-PCR reads, yielding one entry per CDR3 protein. The sample contains about 240,000 distinct CDR3 sequences, approximately 12% of which appear only once. Sequencing was performed on non-naive T cells sorted from PBMCs, taken about 14 days before vaccination. The sequence derives from a man aged 45 to 65 who received an inactivated influenza vaccine. V usage is TRBV29-1 and J usage is TRBJ1-4, with TRBD1 matching 7 bases. The CDR3 DNA reads as TGCAGCGTCGCCGGGACAGTTGAAAAACTGTTTTTT. Translation: CSVAGTVEKLFF. Combining the CDR3 with reference TRBV29-1 and TRBJ1-4 gives the whole variable domain SAVISQKPSRDICQRGTSLTIQCQVDSQVTMMFWYRQQPGQSLTLIATANQGSEATYESGFVIDKFPISRPNLTFSTLTVSNMSPEDSSIYLCSVAGTVEKLFFGSGTQLSVL.